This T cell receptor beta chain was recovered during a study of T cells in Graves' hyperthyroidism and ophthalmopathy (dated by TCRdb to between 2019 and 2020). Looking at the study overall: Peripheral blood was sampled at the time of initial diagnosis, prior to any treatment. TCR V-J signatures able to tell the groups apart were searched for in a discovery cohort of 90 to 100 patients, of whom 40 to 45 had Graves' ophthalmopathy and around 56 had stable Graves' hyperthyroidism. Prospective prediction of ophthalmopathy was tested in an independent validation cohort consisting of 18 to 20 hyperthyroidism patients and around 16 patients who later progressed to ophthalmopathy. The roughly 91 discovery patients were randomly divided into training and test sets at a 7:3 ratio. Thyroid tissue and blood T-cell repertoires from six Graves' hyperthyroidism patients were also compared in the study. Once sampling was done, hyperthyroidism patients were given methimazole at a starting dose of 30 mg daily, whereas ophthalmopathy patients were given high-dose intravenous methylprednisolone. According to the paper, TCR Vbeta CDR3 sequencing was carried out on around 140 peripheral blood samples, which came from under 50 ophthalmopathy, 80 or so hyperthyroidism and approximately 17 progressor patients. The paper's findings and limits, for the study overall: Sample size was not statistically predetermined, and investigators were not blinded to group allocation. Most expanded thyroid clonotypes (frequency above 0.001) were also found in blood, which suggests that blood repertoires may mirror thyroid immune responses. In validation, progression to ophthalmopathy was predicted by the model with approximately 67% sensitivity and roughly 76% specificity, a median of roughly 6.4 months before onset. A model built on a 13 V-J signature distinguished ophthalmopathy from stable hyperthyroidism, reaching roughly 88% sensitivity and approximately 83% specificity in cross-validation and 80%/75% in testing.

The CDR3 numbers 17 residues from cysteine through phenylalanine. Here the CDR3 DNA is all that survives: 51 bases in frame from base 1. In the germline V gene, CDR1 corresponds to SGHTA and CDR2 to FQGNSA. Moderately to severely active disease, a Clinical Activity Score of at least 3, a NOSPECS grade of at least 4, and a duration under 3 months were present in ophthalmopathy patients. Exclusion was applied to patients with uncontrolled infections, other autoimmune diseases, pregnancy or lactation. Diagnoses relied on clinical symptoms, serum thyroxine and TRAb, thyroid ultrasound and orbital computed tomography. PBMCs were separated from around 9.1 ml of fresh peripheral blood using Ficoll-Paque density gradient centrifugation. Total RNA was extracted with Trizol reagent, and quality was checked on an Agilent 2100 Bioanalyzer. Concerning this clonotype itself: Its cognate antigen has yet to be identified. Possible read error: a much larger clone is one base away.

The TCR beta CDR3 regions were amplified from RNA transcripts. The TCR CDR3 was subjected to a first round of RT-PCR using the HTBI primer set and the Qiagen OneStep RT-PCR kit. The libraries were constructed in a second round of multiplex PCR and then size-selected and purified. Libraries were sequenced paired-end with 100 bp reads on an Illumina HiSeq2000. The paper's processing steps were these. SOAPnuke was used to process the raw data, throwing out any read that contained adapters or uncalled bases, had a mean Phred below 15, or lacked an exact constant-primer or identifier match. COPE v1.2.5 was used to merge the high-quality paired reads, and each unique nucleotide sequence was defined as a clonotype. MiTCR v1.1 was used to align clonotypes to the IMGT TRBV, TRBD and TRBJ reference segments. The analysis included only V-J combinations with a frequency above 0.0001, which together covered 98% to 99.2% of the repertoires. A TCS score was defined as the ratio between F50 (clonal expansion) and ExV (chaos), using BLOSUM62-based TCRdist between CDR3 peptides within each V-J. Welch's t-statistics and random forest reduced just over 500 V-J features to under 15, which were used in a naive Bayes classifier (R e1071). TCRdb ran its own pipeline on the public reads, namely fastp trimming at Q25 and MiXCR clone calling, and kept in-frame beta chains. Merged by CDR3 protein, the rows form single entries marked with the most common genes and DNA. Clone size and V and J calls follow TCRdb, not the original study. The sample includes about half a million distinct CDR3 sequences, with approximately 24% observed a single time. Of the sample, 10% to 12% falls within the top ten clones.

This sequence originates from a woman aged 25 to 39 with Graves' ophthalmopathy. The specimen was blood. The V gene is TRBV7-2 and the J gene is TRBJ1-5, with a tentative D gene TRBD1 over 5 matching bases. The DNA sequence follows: TGTGCCATCAGCTTAACGGACGGGGGAAGTCGTAATCAGCCCCAGCATTTT. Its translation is CAISLTDGGSRNQPQHF.